The 7 T cell receptor beta chains listed next were all sequenced from one sample in a study of low-dose radiotherapy and immunotherapy resistance in tumors. First-strand cDNA used TRAV- and TRBV-specific primers, covering alpha and beta chains. TCR amplification involved 15 to 20 PCR cycles with a constant-region primer and V-primer adapter. Each CDR3 protein is one row after TCRdb ran MiXCR on the reads. The sample gives around 9,300 distinct CDR3 sequences, around 63% of which show up once; roughly 7.1% is in the top ten. These receptors were collected from a human donor with advanced metastatic prostate, ovarian, gallbladder or colorectal cancer (not recorded which). This table probably holds off-target reads from a library built for another chain.

This chain joins TRBV5-1 and TRBJ1-2; 8 positions match TRBD1. CDR3 size: 19 residues. Germline V CDR1 and CDR2: SGHRS, YFSETQ. Trimming at V came to 3 bases and at J to 5 bases, leaving 21 bases not matched to a gene. This CDR3 reads CASSWGSIGRDRQRYGYTF. The CDR3 DNA is TGCGCCAGCAGCTGGGGGAGTATAGGCCGGGACAGGCAGCGGTATGGCTACACCTTC. The whole variable domain, filled in from reference TRBV5-1 and TRBJ1-2, reads KAGVTQTPRYLIKTRGQQVTLSCSPISGHRSVSWYQQTPGQGLQFLFEYFSETQRNKGNFPGRFSGRQFSNSRSEMNVSTLELGDSALYLCASSWGSIGRDRQRYGYTFGSGTRLTVV.

There are a few counts of this clonotype. The genes are TRBV5-4 and TRBJ2-7, with D maybe TRBD1 (6 bases). Per germline, CDR1 SGHNT and CDR2 YYREEE (reference sequence). This CDR3 contains 15 residues. Trimming pared 3 bases from V and 2 bases from J, leaving 15 bases between. Written as DNA, the CDR3 is TGTGCCAGCAGCTCATCGGACAGCTTCCCCTACGAGCAGTACTTC. This codes for CASSSSDSFPYEQYF.

This clonotype came up a few times. The chain recombines TRBV6-6 with TRBJ2-1, with D uncertain. The germline gives CDR1 MNHNY, CDR2 SVGAGI (reference sequence). This CDR3 is built from 12 residues. Trimming shortened V by 6 bases and J by 6 bases, and 9 bases separated the two germline ends. The DNA for the CDR3 is TGTGCCAGCAGCCAAGCTGGCAATGAGCAGTTCTTC. Protein sequence: CASSQAGNEQFF.

This clonotype was found a few times. The chain links TRBV14 to TRBJ1-5, with 8 bases lining up with TRBD1. V dropped 7 bases and J dropped 4; count of bases not matched to a gene: 9. This CDR3 contains 15 residues. Germline V CDR1 and CDR2: SGHDN, FVKESK. CDR3 nucleotide sequence: TGTGCCAGCAACTGGACAGGGCAACCAAATCAGCCCCAGCATTTT. Translating gives CASNWTGQPNQPQHF.

CDR3 sequence reads: CASSWDPSNEQFF. Written as DNA, the CDR3 is TGTGCCAGCAGTTGGGACCCTTCTAATGAGCAGTTCTTC. V usage is TRBV2 and J usage is TRBJ2-1; D is perhaps TRBD1 or TRBD2 (5 bases each). Trimming stripped 5 bases from V and 7 bases from J, with 12 bases between. The CDR3 has 13 residues. CDR1 SNHLY and CDR2 FYNNEI come from the germline V gene.

The chain has TRBV11-2 and TRBJ2-7; no clear D gene. The CDR3 loop spans 12 amino acids. V shed 5 bases and J shed 2 bases, with 7 bases lying between them. Per germline, CDR1 SGHAT and CDR2 FQNNGV. DNA of the CDR3: TGTGCCAGCAGCCCGACAACCTACGAGCAGTACTTC. It encodes CASSPTTYEQYF.

This clonotype was detected only a few times. The rearrangement links TRBV28 to TRBJ2-2; TRBD2 aligns across 11 bases. There are 16 residues in the CDR3. Germline assignment: CDR1 MDHEN and CDR2 SYDVKM. V trimming: 5 bases; J trimming: 8 bases; junction bases outside the gene matches: 10. The CDR3 region has the DNA TGTGCCAGCAGTCCAGGACTAGCGGGTGAATTAGGGGAGCTGTTTTTT. Encoded protein: CASSPGLAGELGELFF. The whole variable domain, remainder taken from reference TRBV28 and TRBJ2-2, is DVKVTQSSRYLVKRTGEKVFLECVQDMDHENMFWYRQDPGLGLRLIYFSYDVKMKEKGDIPEGYSVSREKKERFSLILESASTNQTSMYLCASSPGLAGELGELFFGEGSRLTVL.